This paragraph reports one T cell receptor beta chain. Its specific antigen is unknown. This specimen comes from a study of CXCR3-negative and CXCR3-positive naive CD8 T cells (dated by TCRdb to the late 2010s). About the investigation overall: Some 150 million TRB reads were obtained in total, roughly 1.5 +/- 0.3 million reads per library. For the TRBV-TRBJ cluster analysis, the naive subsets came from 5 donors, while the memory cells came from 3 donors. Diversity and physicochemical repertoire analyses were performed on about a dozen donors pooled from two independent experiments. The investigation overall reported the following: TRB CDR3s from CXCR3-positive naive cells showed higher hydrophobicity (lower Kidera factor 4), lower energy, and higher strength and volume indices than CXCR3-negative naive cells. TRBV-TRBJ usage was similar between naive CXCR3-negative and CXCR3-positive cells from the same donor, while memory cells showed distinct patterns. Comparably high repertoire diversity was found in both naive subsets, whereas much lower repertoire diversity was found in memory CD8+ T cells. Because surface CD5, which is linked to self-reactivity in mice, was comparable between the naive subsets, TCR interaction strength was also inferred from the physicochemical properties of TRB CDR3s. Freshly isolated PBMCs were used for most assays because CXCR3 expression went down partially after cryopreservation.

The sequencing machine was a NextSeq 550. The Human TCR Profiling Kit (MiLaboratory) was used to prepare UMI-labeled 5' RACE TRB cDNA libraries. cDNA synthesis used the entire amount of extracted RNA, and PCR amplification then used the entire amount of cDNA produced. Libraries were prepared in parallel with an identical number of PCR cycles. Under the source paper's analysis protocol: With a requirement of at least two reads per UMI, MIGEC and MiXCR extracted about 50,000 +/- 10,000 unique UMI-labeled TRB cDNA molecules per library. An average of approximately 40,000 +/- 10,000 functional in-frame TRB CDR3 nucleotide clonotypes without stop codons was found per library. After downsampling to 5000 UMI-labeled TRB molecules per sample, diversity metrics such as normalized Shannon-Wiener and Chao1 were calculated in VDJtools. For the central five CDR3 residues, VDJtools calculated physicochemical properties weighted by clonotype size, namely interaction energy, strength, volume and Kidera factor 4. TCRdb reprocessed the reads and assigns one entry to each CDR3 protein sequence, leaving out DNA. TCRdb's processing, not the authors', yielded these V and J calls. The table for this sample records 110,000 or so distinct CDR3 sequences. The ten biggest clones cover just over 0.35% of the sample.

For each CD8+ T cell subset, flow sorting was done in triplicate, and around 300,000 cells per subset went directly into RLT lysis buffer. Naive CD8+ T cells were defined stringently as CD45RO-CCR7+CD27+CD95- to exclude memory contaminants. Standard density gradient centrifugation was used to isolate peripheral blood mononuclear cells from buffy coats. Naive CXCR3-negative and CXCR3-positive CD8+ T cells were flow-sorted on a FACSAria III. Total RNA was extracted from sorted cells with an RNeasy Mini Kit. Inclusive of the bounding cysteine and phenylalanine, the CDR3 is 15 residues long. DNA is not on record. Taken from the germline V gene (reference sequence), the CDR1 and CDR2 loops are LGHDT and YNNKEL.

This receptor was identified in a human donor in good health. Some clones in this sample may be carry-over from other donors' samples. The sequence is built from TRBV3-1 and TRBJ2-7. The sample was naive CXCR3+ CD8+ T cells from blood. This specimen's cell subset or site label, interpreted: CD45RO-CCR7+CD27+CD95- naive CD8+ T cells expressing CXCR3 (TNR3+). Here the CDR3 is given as CASSQEPGTAYEQYF.